This is a list of T cell receptor beta chains from one sample in a study of T cell responses to AZD1222 COVID-19 vaccine. TCRdb's copy holds only in-frame clones and misses some; the assay was immunoSEQ multiplex PCR. The sample records roughly 150,000 clones, about 90% being singletons. Sequenced material: peripheral blood, taken on day 0 of AZD1222 vaccination. The receptors derive from an adult in good health. The CDR3 runs from the conserved cysteine through the conserved F or W. D genes are given only for firm matches. Size is stated for part of the rows, as once, few or many counts, or as a class when the clone is expanded.

15,-,TRBJ2-4,TRBV2,-,CASNYQGNAKNIQYF,TGTGCCAGCAACTACCAGGGTAATGCCAAAAACATTCAGTACTTC
11,-,TRBJ2-7,TRBV12-3/TRBV12-4,-,CASSLEWKQYF,TGTGCCAGCAGTTTAGAGTGGAAGCAGTACTTC
14,-,TRBJ1-4,TRBV7-2,-,CASSLQALGEKLFF,TGTGCCAGCAGCCTACAGGCACTTGGGGAAAAACTGTTTTTT
15,TRBD1,TRBJ2-7,TRBV9,-,CASSTTRTGNYEQYF,TGTGCCAGCAGCACCACACGGACAGGGAATTACGAGCAGTACTTC
17,-,TRBJ1-2,TRBV7-6,-,CASSSQISGTQAYGYTF,TGTGCCAGCAGCTCACAGATATCAGGGACTCAAGCCTATGGCTACACCTTC
15,TRBD1,TRBJ2-7,TRBV27,once,CASSDYGTGLYEQYF,TGTGCCAGCAGCGATTACGGGACAGGACTCTACGAGCAGTACTTC
14,-,TRBJ1-6,TRBV28,-,CASRVRRLNSPLHF,TGTGCCAGCCGCGTGAGAAGGCTAAATTCACCCCTCCACTTT
11,-,TRBJ2-7,TRBV4-1,-,CASRVAGEQYF,TGCGCCAGCAGAGTCGCAGGCGAGCAGTACTTC
15,-,TRBJ2-7,TRBV29-1,-,CSAAPQGGSSYEQYF,TGCAGCGCCGCGCCGCAGGGGGGGAGCTCCTACGAGCAGTACTTC
16,-,TRBJ1-2,TRBV5-6,-,CASSSRNEGWGYGYTF,TGTGCCAGCAGCTCGCGAAATGAGGGATGGGGCTATGGCTACACCTTC
16,TRBD2,TRBJ2-3,TRBV7-9,-,CASSSRQREGLDTQYF,TGTGCCAGCAGCTCCCGCCAGCGGGAGGGCCTAGATACGCAGTATTTT